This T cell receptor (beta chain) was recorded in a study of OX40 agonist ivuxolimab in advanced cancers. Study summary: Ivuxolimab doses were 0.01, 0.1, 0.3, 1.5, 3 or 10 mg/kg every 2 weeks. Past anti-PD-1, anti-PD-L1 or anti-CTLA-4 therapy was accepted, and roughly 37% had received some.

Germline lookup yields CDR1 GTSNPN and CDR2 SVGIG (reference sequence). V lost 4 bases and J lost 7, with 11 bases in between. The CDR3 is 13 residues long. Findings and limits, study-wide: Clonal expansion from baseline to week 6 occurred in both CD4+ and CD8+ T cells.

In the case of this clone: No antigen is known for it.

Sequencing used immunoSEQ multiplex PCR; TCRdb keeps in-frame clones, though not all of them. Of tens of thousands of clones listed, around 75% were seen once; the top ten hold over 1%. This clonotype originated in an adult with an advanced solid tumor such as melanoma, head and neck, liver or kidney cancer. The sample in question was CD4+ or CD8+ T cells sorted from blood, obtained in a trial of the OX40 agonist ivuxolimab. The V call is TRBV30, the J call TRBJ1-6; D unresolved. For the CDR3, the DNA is TGTGCCTGGAATTCGGTGGGGAATTCACCCCTCCACTTT. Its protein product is CAWNSVGNSPLHF.